One sample yielded the 26 T cell receptor beta chains listed below, sequenced in a study of blood T cells in healthy people across ages. Using a J-beta primer mix together with a sample-barcoded 5' primer, a second PCR was run for roughly 7 to 12 cycles. In TCRdb, the 5' RACE reads were re-called with MiXCR into one record per CDR3 protein. The top ten hold about 3.8% of the sample, which has around 1,600,000 distinct CDR3 sequences, 40% to 45% seen once. Material: blood. Receptor source: a woman aged 18-30 years in good health.

This clonotype was detected a few times. V and J are TRBV28 and TRBJ1-1; TRBD1 might be the D (6 bases). This CDR3 is built from 10 residues. Germline CDR1 is MDHEN and CDR2 is SYDVKM. The V and J ends lost 11 bases and 11 bases respectively, with 15 bases between them. The CDR3 here is CAGGQGGAFF. The CDR3 coding sequence is TGTGCCGGGGGACAAGGGGGTGCTTTCTTT.

The V gene is TRBV7-9, the J gene TRBJ1-1, with no clear D. The CDR3 length is 15 residues. Germline V gene sequence: CDR1 SEHNR, CDR2 FQNEAQ (reference sequence). With 2 bases removed from V and 0 bases from J, the gap between germline ends came to 10 bases. The DNA of the CDR3 is TGTGCCAGCAGCTTATTATACAAGGTGAACACTGAAGCTTTCTTT. Translation: CASSLLYKVNTEAFF.

The chain uses TRBV3-1 and TRBJ2-2, with D hard to call. The CDR3 sequence is 13 residues long. The V and J ends lost 7 bases and 1 base respectively, with 7 bases between them. The germline CDR1 and CDR2 sequences are LGHDT and YNNKEL (reference sequence). The CDR3 loop is CASKAGNTGELFF. The CDR3 DNA reads TGTGCCAGCAAGGCTGGGAACACCGGGGAGCTGTTTTTT.

A few counts support this clonotype. V is TRBV27 and J is TRBJ1-2; 8 nucleotides align to TRBD1. This CDR3 is 17 amino acids long. Per the germline V gene, CDR1 is MNHEY and CDR2 is SMNVEV (reference sequence). The V and J ends lost 4 bases and 0 bases, in that order; junction bases with no gene match: 10. In nucleotides, the CDR3 is TGTGCCAGCAGTTCCTTGGTGGGGACAGGAACTAACTATGGCTACACCTTC. Protein product: CASSSLVGTGTNYGYTF.

In this sample, this clonotype turned up once. The chain carries TRBV20-1 and TRBJ2-5, with D unresolved. The CDR3 totals 11 residues. Trimming stripped 0 bases from V and 11 bases from J, with 10 bases between. CDR1 is DFQATT and CDR2 is SNEGSKA in the germline V gene (reference sequence). CDR3 in DNA: TGCAGTGCTAGAGATCAGAATGAGCAGTACTTC. This codes for CSARDQNEQYF.

This clonotype was observed a few times. This chain links TRBV11-2 with TRBJ2-1; D may correspond to TRBD1 or TRBD2 (6 bases each). The germline V gene encodes CDR1 SGHAT and CDR2 FQNNGV. This CDR3 contains 21 residues. The ends were cut back, 2 bases at V and 3 bases at J, with 29 bases in the middle. The chain's CDR3 is CASSLNKNGRQAFWGYNEQFF. Here the CDR3 DNA reads TGTGCCAGCAGCTTAAATAAGAACGGGAGACAGGCCTTTTGGGGCTACAATGAGCAGTTCTTC.

Worth noting for this clonotype: Sequence at one end of the junction differs from germline and may be a read error. This chain connects TRBV12-3 or TRBV12-4 to TRBJ1-5; D might be TRBD1 (6 bases). The CDR3 consists of 15 residues. CDR3 sequence: CARSFFAGGNQPQHF. Here the CDR3 DNA reads TGTGCCAGAAGTTTCTTTGCAGGGGGCAATCAGCCCCAGCATTTT.

This clonotype appeared a few times. The rearrangement joins TRBV7-2 to TRBJ2-5; D is perhaps TRBD1 (5 bases). Between the trimmed V and J ends, which lost 6 bases and 5 bases, there was a span of 16 bases. Germline V lookup: CDR1 SGHTA, CDR2 FQGNSA. The CDR3 runs 14 residues. DNA for the CDR3: TGTGCCAGCAGTTTATTTAGGGGTGGGGAGACCCAGTACTTC. Translation gives CASSLFRGGETQYF.

The rearrangement links TRBV5-1 to TRBJ2-1; 7 bases align to TRBD1. Judging by the DNA end, TRBJ2-7 fits better; the J call may be wrong. CDR3 length: 15 residues. Germline V CDR1 and CDR2: SGHRS, YFSETQ. DNA of the CDR3: TGCGCCAGCAGGCTTAGACAGGGCTACGACAATGAGCAGTACTTC. This encodes CASRLRQGYDNEQYF.

The chain carries TRBV29-1 and TRBJ1-2, with a tentative D call TRBD1 (5 bases). Germline lookup yields CDR1 SQVTM and CDR2 ANQGSEA. The CDR3 is 13 residues long. Trimming stripped 6 bases from V and 1 base from J, with 12 bases between. As DNA, the CDR3 is TGCAGCGTGGGACGGGCTTATAACTATGGCTACACCTTC. This codes for CSVGRAYNYGYTF.

V usage is TRBV5-1 and J usage is TRBJ2-4, with D perhaps matching TRBD1 or TRBD2 (7 bases each). V shed 1 base and J shed 8 bases, with 13 bases lying between them. Germline V lookup: CDR1 SGHRS, CDR2 YFSETQ. There are 14 residues in the CDR3. CDR3 coding DNA: TGCGCCAGCAGCTTGACAGGGGCGGGAGACATTCAGTACTTC. Translation: CASSLTGAGDIQYF.

CDR3 residues: CASSPRDSYTDTQYF. The CDR3 region has the DNA TGTGCCAGCAGCCCCCGGGACTCCTACACAGATACGCAGTATTTT. The V gene is TRBV6-6, the J gene TRBJ2-3; perhaps TRBD2 as D (6 bases). This CDR3 has 15 residues. Trimming removed 6 bases from V and 2 bases from J, with 15 bases in between. Germline lookup yields CDR1 MNHNY and CDR2 SVGAGI (reference sequence).

This clonotype showed up just once. V usage is TRBV12-5 and J usage is TRBJ2-1; D is unclear. The germline CDR1 and CDR2 sequences are LGHNT and FRNRAP. The CDR3 length is 17 residues. V was clipped by 4 bases and J by 0 bases, with 16 bases between them. CDR3 in DNA: TGTGCTAGTGGTTCTTCGAACTTGGGCCACTCCTACAATGAGCAGTTCTTC. Translating gives CASGSSNLGHSYNEQFF.

This clonotype was seen more than once but under ten times. V gene TRBV29-1 combines with J gene TRBJ2-1, with D maybe TRBD1 (5 bases). Germline lookup yields CDR1 SQVTM and CDR2 ANQGSEA. Trimming left V 0 bases short and J 8 bases short, with 11 bases between. There are 13 residues in the CDR3. CDR3 nucleotides: TGCAGCGTTGAAGACTGGGGCAGCGATGAGCAGTTCTTC. Its translation: CSVEDWGSDEQFF.

The sample holds a few counts of this clonotype. This rearrangement joins TRBV28 to TRBJ2-3, with 7 bases aligning to TRBD2. Germline lookup yields CDR1 MDHEN and CDR2 SYDVKM. V was clipped by 5 bases and J by 5 bases; unmatched bases: 7. This CDR3 is 14 amino acids long. The CDR3 bases are TGTGCCAGCAGTCCCGGGGGGAGAATAGATACGCAGTATTTT. Translating it yields CASSPGGRIDTQYF.

V is TRBV24-1 and J is TRBJ2-1; 7 nucleotides align to TRBD2. The CDR3 extends over 13 amino acids. The germline gives CDR1 KGHDR, CDR2 SFDVKD. V shed 7 bases and J 5 bases; nucleotides not matched to a gene: 4. CDR3 in DNA: TGTGCCACCAGGTCGGGAGGAGACAATGAGCAGTTCTTC. Translation gives CATRSGGDNEQFF.

This clonotype was seen only a few times. The J gene is TRBJ2-3, the V gene TRBV6-6; D gene uncertain. This CDR3 has 14 amino acids. Germline CDR1 reads MNHNY; CDR2 reads SVGAGI (reference sequence). V was pared by 4 bases and J by 2 bases, with 10 bases between. This CDR3 is CASSSVGLTDTQYF. As DNA, the CDR3 is TGTGCCAGCAGTTCCGTTGGCCTCACAGATACGCAGTATTTT.

This clonotype was found a few times. V and J are TRBV7-2 and TRBJ2-7; D uncertain. CDR1 SGHTA and CDR2 FQGNSA come from the germline V gene. V was cut by 8 bases and J by 6 bases, with 17 bases left in between. The CDR3 covers 13 residues. The CDR3 is CASSPTRWREQYF. The CDR3 DNA reads TGTGCCAGCTCCCCGACAAGGTGGCGCGAGCAGTACTTC. Supplemented by reference TRBV7-2 and TRBJ2-7, the full variable domain reads GAGVSQSPSNKVTEKGKDVELRCDPISGHTALYWYRQSLGQGLEFLIYFQGNSAPDKSGLPSDRFSAERTGGSVSTLTIQRTQQEDSAVYLCASSPTRWREQYFGPGTRLTVT.

This chain uses TRBV9 with TRBJ2-3; TRBD2 matches at 12 bases. The ends lost 2 bases at V and 2 bases at J; junction bases unmatched: 3. CDR1 and CDR2 from the germline V gene are SGDLS and YYNGEE. The CDR3 runs 16 residues. Here the CDR3 reads CASSVGLAGNTDTQYF. The CDR3 DNA reads TGTGCCAGCAGCGTTGGACTAGCGGGGAACACAGATACGCAGTATTTT.

This clonotype was counted at least ten times. This rearrangement joins TRBV20-1 to TRBJ1-4; TRBD1 is a possible D gene (5 bases). This CDR3 has 13 residues. Looked up from germline, CDR1 is DFQATT and CDR2 is SNEGSKA (reference sequence). Trimming pared 1 base from V and 8 bases from J, leaving 11 bases between. The CDR3 region has the DNA TGCAGTGCTAGAGGGCAGGGAGGCGAAAAACTGTTTTTT. This gives the protein CSARGQGGEKLFF.

This clonotype came up many times. V and J are TRBV20-1 and TRBJ2-5; possibly TRBD1 for D (5 bases). The CDR3 is made up of 12 amino acids. Trimming pared 6 bases from V and 3 bases from J, leaving 11 bases between. Germline V CDR1 and CDR2: DFQATT, SNEGSKA (reference sequence). The CDR3 is CSARGGKETQYF. CDR3 sequence (DNA): TGCAGTGCAAGGGGTGGGAAAGAGACCCAGTACTTC.

This clonotype was seen more than once but under ten times. This chain joins TRBV20-1 and TRBJ1-2, with 7 bases matching TRBD1. V shed 6 bases, J shed 5 bases, and the junction held 9 bases outside the gene matches. Germline loops: CDR1 DFQATT, CDR2 SNEGSKA (reference sequence). The CDR3 is 13 residues long. DNA for the CDR3: TGCAGTGCCCAGGAGTCAGGGGGGTATGGCTACACCTTC. Its protein is CSAQESGGYGYTF.

This clonotype was seen repeatedly, ten times or more. The rearrangement links TRBV6-1 to TRBJ2-1; tentative D call: TRBD2 (6 bases). The germline CDR1 and CDR2 sequences are MNHNS and SASEGT. The length of the CDR3 is 16 residues. V lost 7 bases and J 1 base, leaving 17 bases between the germline ends. The CDR3 DNA is TGTGCCAGCACCCCATGGGTGGCGGGGTCCTACAATGAGCAGTTCTTC. Translated, it gives CASTPWVAGSYNEQFF.

This clonotype was found a few times. This chain connects TRBV20-1 to TRBJ2-7, with unresolved D. This CDR3 is built from 10 residues. The germline gives CDR1 DFQATT, CDR2 SNEGSKA (reference sequence). The V end lost 6 bases, the J end lost 5 bases, and 8 bases lay between the germline ends. The CDR3 protein is CSASHHEQYF. In DNA form, the CDR3 reads TGCAGTGCATCCCACCACGAGCAGTACTTC.

This clonotype was seen more than once but under ten times. The gene calls are TRBV4-1 and TRBJ2-1; 14 nucleotides agree with TRBD2. Germline V gene lookup returns CDR1 MGHRA and CDR2 YSYEKL. There are 17 residues in the CDR3. With V trimmed by 1 base and J by 3 bases, 2 bases remained unmatched. The CDR3 spells CASSQGTSGRLYNEQFF. The CDR3 nucleotides are TGCGCCAGCAGCCAAGGGACTAGCGGGAGGCTCTACAATGAGCAGTTCTTC.

The chain has TRBV6-5 and TRBJ1-1, with D perhaps TRBD1 (6 bases). The V gene lost 6 bases and the J gene lost 4 bases, with 18 bases spanning the gap. CDR1 and CDR2 (germline): MNHEY, SVGAGI. This CDR3 is built from 15 residues. The CDR3 region has the DNA TGTGCCAGCAGGCAGGATCGAGGGGGAACCACTGAAGCTTTCTTT. Encoded protein: CASRQDRGGTTEAFF.